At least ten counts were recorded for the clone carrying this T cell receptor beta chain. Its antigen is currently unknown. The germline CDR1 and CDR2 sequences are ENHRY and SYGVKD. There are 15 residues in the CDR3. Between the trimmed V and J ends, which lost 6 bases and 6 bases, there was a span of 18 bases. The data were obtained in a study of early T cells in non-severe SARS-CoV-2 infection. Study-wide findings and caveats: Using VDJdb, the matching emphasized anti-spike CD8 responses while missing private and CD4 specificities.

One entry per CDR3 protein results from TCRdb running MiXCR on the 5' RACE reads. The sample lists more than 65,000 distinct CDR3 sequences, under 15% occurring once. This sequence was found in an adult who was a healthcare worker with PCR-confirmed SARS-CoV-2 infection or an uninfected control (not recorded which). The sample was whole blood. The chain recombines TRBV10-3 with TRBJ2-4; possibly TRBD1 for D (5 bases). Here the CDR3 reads CAISQGGGNLNIQYF. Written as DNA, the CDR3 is TGTGCCATCAGCCAGGGCGGTGGAAACTTAAACATTCAGTACTTC.